Below are 28 T cell receptor beta chains sequenced from a single sample in a study of blood T cell repertoires in COVID-19. The table came from immunoSEQ multiplex PCR; TCRdb's copy has only in-frame clones and leaves some out. There are 120,000 or so clones in the sample; over 75% occur only once, and less than 8.5% lies in the top ten. Sequencing was carried out using peripheral blood. These receptors were collected from a man older than 75 with active or convalescent COVID-19.

The V call is TRBV5-6, the J call TRBJ1-2, with 12 bases aligning to TRBD1. V was pared by 1 base and J by 8 bases, with 6 bases of the junction left unmatched. CDR1 SGHDT and CDR2 YYEEEE come from the germline V gene. CDR3 length equals 15 residues. In DNA, the CDR3 is TGTGCCAGCAGCTTGCCTGGGACAGGGGGCAGAGGCTACACCTTC. Residues: CASSLPGTGGRGYTF. Full variable domain (remainder filled in from reference TRBV5-6 and TRBJ1-2): DAGVTQSPTHLIKTRGQQVTLRCSPKSGHDTVSWYQQALGQGPQFIFQYYEEEERQRGNFPDRFSGHQFPNYSSELNVNALLLGDSALYLCASSLPGTGGRGYTFGSGTRLTVV.

V and J are TRBV6-5 and TRBJ1-5; TRBD1 matches at 8 bases. Trimming cost V 6 bases and J 6 bases; bases outside gene matches: 10. The CDR3 sequence is 15 residues long. Per the germline V gene, CDR1 is MNHEY and CDR2 is SVGAGI. CDR3 DNA: TGTGCCAGCAGCCCCAGGGCAGGGGGCTTTCAGCCCCAGCATTTT. Translating gives CASSPRAGGFQPQHF.

This chain connects TRBV30 to TRBJ1-2, with no clear D. The V end was cut by 0 bases, the J end by 1 base, with 9 bases between. This CDR3 has 14 amino acids. Germline assignment: CDR1 GTSNPN and CDR2 SVGIG (reference sequence). The CDR3 is CAWSVRRFNYGYTF. DNA for the CDR3: TGTGCCTGGAGTGTAAGGCGGTTTAACTATGGCTACACCTTC.

This chain connects TRBV19 to TRBJ1-5; D is uncertain. V was pared by 8 bases and J by 4 bases, with 12 bases between. Germline CDR1 reads LNHDA; CDR2 reads SQIVND (reference sequence). This CDR3 spans 13 amino acids. CDR3 in amino acids: CASGPSINQPQHF. The CDR3 DNA is TGTGCCAGTGGCCCGTCCATAAATCAGCCCCAGCATTTT.

The rearrangement links TRBV20-1 to TRBJ1-2; 7 bases agree with TRBD1. The CDR3 loop spans 15 amino acids. V lost 3 bases to trimming and J lost 1 base; unmatched junction nucleotides: 8. Germline CDR1 and CDR2: DFQATT and SNEGSKA (reference sequence). The CDR3 spells CSASGPGQLNYGYTF. In nucleotides, the CDR3 is TGCAGTGCTAGTGGTCCGGGACAGCTTAACTATGGCTACACCTTC.

The chain is built from TRBV18 and TRBJ2-1, with 9 bases matching TRBD1. CDR1 is KGHSH, CDR2 LQKENI, per germline. V lost 3 bases to trimming and J lost 1 base; unmatched junction nucleotides: 1. The CDR3 runs 15 residues. The CDR3, as DNA: TGTGCCAGCTCACCGGGACAGGGATCCTACAATGAGCAGTTCTTC. Its translation: CASSPGQGSYNEQFF.

This clone showed up just a few times. The rearrangement joins TRBV2 to TRBJ2-3, with D tentatively TRBD2 (6 bases). The germline V gene encodes CDR1 SNHLY and CDR2 FYNNEI. The germline V and J ends were trimmed by 4 bases and 2 bases, with 13 bases remaining between them. CDR3 length equals 15 residues. CDR3 coding DNA: TGTGCCAGCAGTGTAAGGGACTTAGCCACAGATACGCAGTATTTT. Amino acid sequence: CASSVRDLATDTQYF.

The chain employs TRBV7-9 and TRBJ2-7, with 8 bases identical to TRBD1. Losses at the gene ends were 5 bases for V and 4 bases for J; bases not matched to a gene: 7. Germline V gene data show CDR1 as SEHNR and CDR2 as FQNEAQ (reference sequence). CDR3 length: 14 residues. The CDR3 protein is CASSPRTGRYEQYF. Written as DNA, the CDR3 is TGTGCCAGCAGCCCGCGGACAGGGAGGTACGAGCAGTACTTC.

With respect to this clone: This CDR3 is also generated by other DNA sequences in the sample. The chain carries TRBV29-1 and TRBJ2-2, with 15 bases that match TRBD2. V lost 2 bases, J lost 4 bases, and 8 bases stayed unmatched. The CDR3 has 18 residues. The germline gives CDR1 SQVTM, CDR2 ANQGSEA. The CDR3 DNA reads TGCAGCGTTGAATGGGGACTAGCGGGAGGTCGGGGCACCGGGGAGCTGTTTTTT. Translation: CSVEWGLAGGRGTGELFF.

V is TRBV28 and J is TRBJ1-6, with 8 bases fitting TRBD1. Germline lookup yields CDR1 MDHEN and CDR2 SYDVKM. This CDR3 region has 14 residues. The V and J ends lost 6 bases and 5 bases, in that order; junction bases with no gene match: 3. Here the CDR3 DNA reads TGTGCCAGCAGGCCGACAGGGGATAATTCACCCCTCCACTTT. Its translation: CASRPTGDNSPLHF.

The rearrangement links TRBV5-1 to TRBJ2-1; a weak D match, TRBD2 (6 bases). Germline loops: CDR1 SGHRS, CDR2 YFSETQ. The V gene lost 1 base and the J gene lost 1 base, with 6 bases spanning the gap. The CDR3 totals 14 residues. CDR3 loop: CASSLRESYNEQFF. As DNA, the CDR3 is TGCGCCAGCAGCTTGCGGGAGTCCTACAATGAGCAGTTCTTC. Variable domain in full (rest from reference TRBV5-1 and TRBJ2-1): KAGVTQTPRYLIKTRGQQVTLSCSPISGHRSVSWYQQTPGQGLQFLFEYFSETQRNKGNFPGRFSGRQFSNSRSEMNVSTLELGDSALYLCASSLRESYNEQFFGPGTRLTVL.

This rearrangement joins TRBV9 to TRBJ2-7; perhaps TRBD1 as D (6 bases). The CDR3 spans 13 residues. V was cut by 3 bases and J by 3 bases, with 10 bases left in between. Germline V gene sequence: CDR1 SGDLS, CDR2 YYNGEE. This CDR3 is CASSEGRGYEQYF. CDR3 DNA: TGTGCCAGCAGCGAGGGCAGGGGCTACGAGCAGTACTTC.

This rearrangement joins TRBV5-1 to TRBJ1-3, with a weak D call TRBD1 (6 bases). Trimming shortened V by 3 bases and J by 7 bases, and 14 bases separated the two germline ends. The CDR3 extends over 14 amino acids. The germline gives CDR1 SGHRS, CDR2 YFSETQ. This chain's CDR3 is CASSSNRESNTIYF. The CDR3 DNA reads as TGCGCCAGCAGCTCCAACAGGGAGTCTAACACCATATATTTT.

The CDR3 is CASSQTQQFTNSPLHF. In DNA, the CDR3 is TGTGCCAGCTCACAAACCCAACAGTTCACCAATTCACCCCTCCACTTT. The chain recombines TRBV18 with TRBJ1-6, with unresolved D. This CDR3 contains 16 residues. Germline V gene data show CDR1 as KGHSH and CDR2 as LQKENI. V gave up 4 bases and J gave up 7 bases, with 17 bases separating them.

The CDR3, as DNA: TGTGCCAGCAGCCAAACTCGGACAGCTTATAATTCACCCCTCCACTTT. As protein: CASSQTRTAYNSPLHF. The chain employs TRBV7-2 and TRBJ1-6; D might be TRBD1 (6 bases). Trimming left V 5 bases short and J 4 bases short, with 15 bases between. Germline V gives CDR1 SGHTA, CDR2 FQGNSA. This CDR3 has 16 amino acids.

This sequence joins TRBV27 and TRBJ1-4; 7 positions match TRBD1. CDR1 MNHEY and CDR2 SMNVEV come from the germline V gene (reference sequence). The CDR3 totals 14 residues. The V gene end was trimmed by 3 bases and the J gene end by 8 bases; junction bases not matched to a gene: 6. CDR3 amino acids: CASSFSGGGEKLFF. Here the CDR3 DNA reads TGTGCCAGCAGTTTTTCAGGGGGTGGGGAAAAACTGTTTTTT.

There are a few counts of this clone. J is TRBJ2-2 and V is TRBV7-9; tentatively, D is TRBD2 (6 bases). Germline lookup yields CDR1 SEHNR and CDR2 FQNEAQ (reference sequence). CDR3 length: 16 amino acids. V was cut by 8 bases and J by 2 bases, with 18 bases left in between. Here the CDR3 DNA reads TGTGCCAGCGGGGACGGGACTCAGGATAACACCGGGGAGCTGTTTTTT. It yields the protein CASGDGTQDNTGELFF.

J is TRBJ2-7 and V is TRBV3-1 (or the pseudogene TRBV3-2); TRBD2 matches at 9 bases. The J segment lost 2 bases and the V segment lost 2 bases, leaving 13 bases of the junction unmatched. This CDR3 is built from 18 residues. Germline CDR1 LGHDT, CDR2 YNNKEL (reference sequence). CDR3 bases: TGTGCCAGCAGCCAAAGAGGGGGATGGCGGGGGGGACCCTACGAGCAGTACTTC. Amino acid sequence: CASSQRGGWRGGPYEQYF.

The chain combines TRBV20-1 with TRBJ2-7, with 7 bases aligning to TRBD2. Losses at the gene ends were 5 bases for V and 4 bases for J; bases not matched to a gene: 2. Germline lookup yields CDR1 DFQATT and CDR2 SNEGSKA (reference sequence). The CDR3 spans 11 residues. The CDR3 DNA sequence: TGCAGTGCTGGGAGGGCTTACGAGCAGTACTTC. Protein: CSAGRAYEQYF.

The V gene is TRBV2, the J gene TRBJ1-5; 8 bases align to TRBD1. The CDR3 contains 14 residues. J lost 5 bases, V lost 6 bases, and 6 bases had no gene match. Germline CDR1 SNHLY, CDR2 FYNNEI. CDR3 DNA: TGTGCCAGCAGCCCAACAGGGGGATATCAGCCCCAGCATTTT. Its translation: CASSPTGGYQPQHF.

V and J are TRBV18 and TRBJ2-7, with 9 bases matching TRBD1. V shed 5 bases and J 0 bases; nucleotides not matched to a gene: 2. Germline V gene sequence: CDR1 KGHSH, CDR2 LQKENI. There are 14 residues in the CDR3. This CDR3 is CASSGTGSSYEQYF. The CDR3 bases are TGTGCCAGCTCAGGGACAGGGAGCTCCTACGAGCAGTACTTC.

The chain joins TRBV29-1 to TRBJ1-3; D is undetermined. V dropped 5 bases and J dropped 3 bases, with 8 bases sitting between them. The CDR3 is made up of 12 amino acids. Per germline, CDR1 SQVTM and CDR2 ANQGSEA. This CDR3 is CSVLSIGNTIYF. CDR3 bases: TGCAGCGTTCTATCGATTGGAAACACCATATATTTT.

The V and J genes are TRBV7-9 and TRBJ2-1, with D possibly being TRBD2 (7 bases). The CDR3 covers 17 residues. Germline V lookup: CDR1 SEHNR, CDR2 FQNEAQ (reference sequence). The V end lost 1 base, the J end lost 0 bases, and 13 bases lay between the germline ends. CDR3 bases: TGTGCCAGCAGCTTAGAGGGGGGGCCAGGCTCCTACAATGAGCAGTTCTTC. Amino acids: CASSLEGGPGSYNEQFF.

This clone showed up just a few times. The chain is built from TRBV9 and TRBJ1-2; D not certain. Trimming took 4 bases from V and 2 from J, leaving 12 bases between them. Per germline, CDR1 SGDLS and CDR2 YYNGEE. The length of the CDR3 is 14 residues. CDR3 nucleotide sequence: TGTGCCAGCAGCACCGGAGCGTTGAACTATGGCTACACCTTC. It codes for CASSTGALNYGYTF. Using reference TRBV9 and TRBJ1-2 for the parts outside the CDR3, the full variable domain is DSGVTQTPKHLITATGQRVTLRCSPRSGDLSVYWYQQSLDQGLQFLIQYYNGEERAKGNILERFSAQQFPDLHSELNLSSLELGDSALYFCASSTGALNYGYTFGSGTRLTVV.

This chain connects TRBV6-4 to TRBJ1-4; D is undetermined. With 5 bases removed from V and 4 bases from J, the gap between germline ends came to 8 bases. In germline, CDR1 is MRHNA, CDR2 SNTAGT. The CDR3 is 13 amino acids. The CDR3: CASSKELNEKLFF. DNA of the CDR3: TGTGCCAGCAGTAAAGAACTTAATGAAAAACTGTTTTTT.

This clone was seen only a few times. The rearrangement links TRBV3-1 (or the pseudogene TRBV3-2) to TRBJ2-7, with D tentatively TRBD2 (6 bases). V was pared by 2 bases and J by 5 bases, with 16 bases between. CDR1 is LGHDT, CDR2 YNNKEL, per germline (reference sequence). The CDR3 is 15 amino acids. The DNA of the CDR3 is TGTGCCAGCAGCCAAACGACTAGAATTCTGGACGAGCAGTACTTC. Its protein is CASSQTTRILDEQYF.

The table lists this clone with many counts. The rearrangement uses TRBV5-4 and TRBJ2-2; tentatively, D is TRBD2 (6 bases). The CDR3 sequence is 15 residues long. Germline loops: CDR1 SGHNT, CDR2 YYREEE (reference sequence). V was pared by 5 bases and J by 4 bases, with 15 bases between. The DNA for the CDR3 is TGTGCCAGCAGGGCGTGGGGGGACGGCACCGGGGAGCTGTTTTTT. It is translated as CASRAWGDGTGELFF.

The chain carries TRBV11-1 and TRBJ1-1, with D possibly matching TRBD1 (5 bases). The CDR3 extends over 13 amino acids. V shed 3 bases and J shed 6 bases, with 11 bases lying between them. CDR1 and CDR2 (germline): SGHAT, FQDESV (reference sequence). DNA of the CDR3: TGTGCCAGCAGCTTTGTCGAAGGGGCTGAAGCTTTCTTT. Residues: CASSFVEGAEAFF.